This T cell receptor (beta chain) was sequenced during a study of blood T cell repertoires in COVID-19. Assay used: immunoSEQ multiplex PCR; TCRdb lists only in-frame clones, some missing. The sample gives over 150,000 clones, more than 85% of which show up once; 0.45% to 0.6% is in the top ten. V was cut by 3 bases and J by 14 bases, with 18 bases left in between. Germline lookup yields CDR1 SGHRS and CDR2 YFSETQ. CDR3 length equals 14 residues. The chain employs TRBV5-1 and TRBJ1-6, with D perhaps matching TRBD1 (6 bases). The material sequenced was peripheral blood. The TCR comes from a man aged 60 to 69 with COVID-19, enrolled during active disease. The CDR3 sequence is CASSSQGGQASLHF. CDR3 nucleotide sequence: TGCGCCAGCAGCTCACAGGGTGGGCAAGCTTCCCTCCACTTT.